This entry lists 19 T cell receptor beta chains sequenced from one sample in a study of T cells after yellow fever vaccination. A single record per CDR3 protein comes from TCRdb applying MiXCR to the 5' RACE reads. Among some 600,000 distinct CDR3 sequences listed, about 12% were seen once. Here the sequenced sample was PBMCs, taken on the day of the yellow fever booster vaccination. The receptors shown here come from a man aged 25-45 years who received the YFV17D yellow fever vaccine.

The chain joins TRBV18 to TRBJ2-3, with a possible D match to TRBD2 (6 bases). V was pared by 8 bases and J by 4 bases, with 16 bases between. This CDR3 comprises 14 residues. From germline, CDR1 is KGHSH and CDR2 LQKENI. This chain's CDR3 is CASGELTGADTQYF. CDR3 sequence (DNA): TGTGCCAGCGGCGAGTTAACGGGAGCAGATACGCAGTATTTT.

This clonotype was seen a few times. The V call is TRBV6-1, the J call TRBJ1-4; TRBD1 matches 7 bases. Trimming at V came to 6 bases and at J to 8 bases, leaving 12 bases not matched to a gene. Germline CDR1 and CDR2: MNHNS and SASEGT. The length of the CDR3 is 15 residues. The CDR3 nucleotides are TGTGCCAGCAGGGTGGGACAGCCAACAGAGGAAAAACTGTTTTTT. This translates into CASRVGQPTEEKLFF.

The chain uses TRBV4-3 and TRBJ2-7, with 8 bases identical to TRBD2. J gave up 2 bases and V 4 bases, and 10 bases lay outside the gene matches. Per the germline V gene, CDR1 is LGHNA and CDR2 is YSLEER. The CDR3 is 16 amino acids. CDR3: CASSRAPAGLAYEQYF. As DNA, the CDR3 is TGCGCCAGCAGCCGAGCACCGGCGGGACTAGCCTACGAGCAGTACTTC.

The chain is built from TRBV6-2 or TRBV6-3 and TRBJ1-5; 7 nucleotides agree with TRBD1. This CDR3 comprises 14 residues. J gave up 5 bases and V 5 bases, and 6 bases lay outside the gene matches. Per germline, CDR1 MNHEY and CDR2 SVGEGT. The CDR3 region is CASSPRTGYQPQHF. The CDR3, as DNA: TGTGCCAGCAGTCCCAGGACAGGTTATCAGCCCCAGCATTTT.

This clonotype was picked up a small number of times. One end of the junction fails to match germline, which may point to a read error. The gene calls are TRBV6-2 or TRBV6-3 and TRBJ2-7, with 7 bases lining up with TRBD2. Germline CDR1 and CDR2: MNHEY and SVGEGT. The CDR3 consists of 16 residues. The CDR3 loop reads CASSYGLEQQHLFVRF. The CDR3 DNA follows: TGTGCCAGCAGTTATGGACTAGAACAACAACATCTCTTTGTGCGCTTC.

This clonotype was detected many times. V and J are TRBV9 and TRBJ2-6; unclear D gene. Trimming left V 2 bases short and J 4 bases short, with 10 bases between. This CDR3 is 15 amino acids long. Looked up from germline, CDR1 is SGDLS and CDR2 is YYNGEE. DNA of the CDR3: TGTGCCAGCAGCGTGAGAAGTTCCGGGGCCAACGTCCTGACTTTC. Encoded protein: CASSVRSSGANVLTF.

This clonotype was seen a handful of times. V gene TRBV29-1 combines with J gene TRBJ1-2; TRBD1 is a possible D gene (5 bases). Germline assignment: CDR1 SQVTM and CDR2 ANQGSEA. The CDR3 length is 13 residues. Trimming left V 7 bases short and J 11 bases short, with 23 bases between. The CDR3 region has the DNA TGCAGCGCCCTTCAGCTTGGGACCTTGGGTTACACCTTC. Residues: CSALQLGTLGYTF.

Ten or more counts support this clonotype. CDR3 nucleotides: TGCAGTGCTAACTGGACAGGTGTAAATGAGCAGTTCTTC. As protein: CSANWTGVNEQFF. The gene calls are TRBV20-1 and TRBJ2-1; 7 bases agree with TRBD1. V was clipped by 4 bases and J by 7 bases; unmatched bases: 7. Germline CDR1 DFQATT, CDR2 SNEGSKA (reference sequence). The CDR3 consists of 13 residues.

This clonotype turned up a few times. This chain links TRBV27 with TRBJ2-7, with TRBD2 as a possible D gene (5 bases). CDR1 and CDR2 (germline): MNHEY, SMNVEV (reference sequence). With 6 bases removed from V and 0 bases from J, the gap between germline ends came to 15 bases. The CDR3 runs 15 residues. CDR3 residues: CASSQSGTASYEQYF. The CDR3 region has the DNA TGTGCCAGCAGCCAAAGCGGTACTGCCTCCTACGAGCAGTACTTC.

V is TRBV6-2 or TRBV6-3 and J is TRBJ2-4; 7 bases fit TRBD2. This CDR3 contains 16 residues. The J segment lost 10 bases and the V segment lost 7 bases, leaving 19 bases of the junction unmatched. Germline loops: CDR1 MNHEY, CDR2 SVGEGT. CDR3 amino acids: CASTQARRPGGIIQYF. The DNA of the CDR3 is TGTGCCAGCACTCAAGCTAGACGACCCGGGGGGATTATTCAGTACTTC.

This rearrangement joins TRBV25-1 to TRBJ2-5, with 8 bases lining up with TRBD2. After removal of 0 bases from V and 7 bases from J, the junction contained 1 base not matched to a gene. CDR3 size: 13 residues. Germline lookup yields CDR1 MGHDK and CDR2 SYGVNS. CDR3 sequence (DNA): TGTGCCAGCAGTGAATACGGGGGGGGGACCCAGTACTTC. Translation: CASSEYGGGTQYF.

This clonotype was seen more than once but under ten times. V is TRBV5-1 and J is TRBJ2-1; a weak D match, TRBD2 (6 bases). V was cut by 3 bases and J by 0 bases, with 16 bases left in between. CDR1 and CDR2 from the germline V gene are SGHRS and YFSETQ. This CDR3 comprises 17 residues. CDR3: CASSSLGEASSYNEQFF. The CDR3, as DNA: TGCGCCAGCAGCTCCCTGGGGGAGGCCTCCTCCTACAATGAGCAGTTCTTC.

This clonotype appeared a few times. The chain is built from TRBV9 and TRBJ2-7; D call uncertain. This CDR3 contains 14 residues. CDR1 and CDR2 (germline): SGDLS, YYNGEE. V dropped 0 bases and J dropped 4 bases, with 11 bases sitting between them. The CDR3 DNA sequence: TGTGCCAGCAGCGTAGGCGGTTGGTCTTACGAGCAGTACTTC. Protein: CASSVGGWSYEQYF.

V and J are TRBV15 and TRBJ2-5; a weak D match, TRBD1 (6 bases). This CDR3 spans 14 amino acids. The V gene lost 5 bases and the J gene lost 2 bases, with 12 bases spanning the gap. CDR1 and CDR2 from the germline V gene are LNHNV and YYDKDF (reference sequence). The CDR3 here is CATSGGQFQETQYF. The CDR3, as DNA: TGTGCCACCAGCGGAGGACAGTTTCAAGAGACCCAGTACTTC.

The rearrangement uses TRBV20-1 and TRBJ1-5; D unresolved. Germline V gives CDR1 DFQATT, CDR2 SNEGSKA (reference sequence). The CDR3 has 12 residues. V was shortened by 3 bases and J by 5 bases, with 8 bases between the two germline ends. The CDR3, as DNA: TGCAGTGCTAGTGTCCCGGATCAGCCCCAGCATTTT. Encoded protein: CSASVPDQPQHF.

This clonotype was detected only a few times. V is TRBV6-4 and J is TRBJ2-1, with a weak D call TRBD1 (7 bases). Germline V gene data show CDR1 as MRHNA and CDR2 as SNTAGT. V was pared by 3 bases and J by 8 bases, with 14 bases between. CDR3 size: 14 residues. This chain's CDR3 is CASSEQGTLDEQFF. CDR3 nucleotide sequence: TGTGCCAGCAGTGAACAGGGGACTCTAGATGAGCAGTTCTTC.

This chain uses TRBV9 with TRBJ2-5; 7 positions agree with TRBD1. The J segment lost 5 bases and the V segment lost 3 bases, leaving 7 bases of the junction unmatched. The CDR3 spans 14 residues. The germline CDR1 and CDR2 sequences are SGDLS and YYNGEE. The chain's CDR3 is CASSAVDRAETQYF. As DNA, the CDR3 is TGTGCCAGCAGCGCCGTAGACAGGGCCGAGACCCAGTACTTC.

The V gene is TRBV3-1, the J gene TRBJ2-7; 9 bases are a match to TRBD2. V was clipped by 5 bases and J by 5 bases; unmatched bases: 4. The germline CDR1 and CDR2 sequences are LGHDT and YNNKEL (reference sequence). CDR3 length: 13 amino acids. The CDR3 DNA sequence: TGTGCCAGCAGCATACTAGCGGGCCACGAGCAGTACTTC. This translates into CASSILAGHEQYF.

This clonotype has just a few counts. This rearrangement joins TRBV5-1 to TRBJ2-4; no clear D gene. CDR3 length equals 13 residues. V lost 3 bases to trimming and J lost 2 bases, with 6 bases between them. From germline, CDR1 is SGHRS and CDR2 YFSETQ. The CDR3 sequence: CASSSPTKNIQYF. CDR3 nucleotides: TGCGCCAGCAGCTCCCCAACCAAAAACATTCAGTACTTC.